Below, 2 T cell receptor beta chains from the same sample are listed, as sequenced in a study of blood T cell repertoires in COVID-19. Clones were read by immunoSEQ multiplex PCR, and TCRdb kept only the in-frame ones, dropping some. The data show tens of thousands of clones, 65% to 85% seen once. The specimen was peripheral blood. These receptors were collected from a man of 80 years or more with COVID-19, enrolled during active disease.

DNA for the CDR3: TGCGCCAGCAGCTCACAACTAGCGGGAGAGGGTAATGAGCAGTTCTTC. Translating gives CASSSQLAGEGNEQFF. This chain uses TRBV5-1 with TRBJ2-1; 11 bases are a match to TRBD2. V was clipped by 3 bases and J by 7 bases; unmatched bases: 9. The CDR3 has 16 amino acids. Germline V gives CDR1 SGHRS, CDR2 YFSETQ.

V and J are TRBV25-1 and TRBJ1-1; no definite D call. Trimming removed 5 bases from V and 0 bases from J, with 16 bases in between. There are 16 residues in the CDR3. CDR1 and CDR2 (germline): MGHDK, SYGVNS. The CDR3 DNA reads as TGTGCCAGCAGTCCTTTACGCTTCGGTATGAACACTGAAGCTTTCTTT. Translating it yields CASSPLRFGMNTEAFF.